This T cell receptor beta chain was profiled in a study of cytomegalovirus exposure and HLA in healthy donors. Study context: A prior analysis found 117 million unique TCR beta sequences from about 179 million T cells.

Findings and caveats of the study: Using a false discovery rate of 0.05, a later analysis showed that 16,000 or so TCR beta sequences were associated with HLA alleles.

PCR employed 60 Vbeta and 13 Jbeta primers. Sequencing used immunoSEQ multiplex PCR; TCRdb keeps in-frame clones, though not all of them. The sample has about 120,000 clones, around three quarters seen once; the top ten hold 3% to 4%. Of note for this clone: The antigen is not known.

The source material was PBMCs. This TCR was recovered from a young woman in good health and CMV-seropositive.

CDR3 loop: CASSQDMGWTGELFF. In DNA, the CDR3 is TGCGCCAGCAGCCAAGACATGGGCTGGACCGGGGAGCTGTTTTTT. V and J are TRBV4-1 and TRBJ2-2; no firm D call. This CDR3 is built from 15 residues. Deletions cut 0 bases from V and 5 bases from J, with 10 bases between. Germline CDR1 reads MGHRA; CDR2 reads YSYEKL.